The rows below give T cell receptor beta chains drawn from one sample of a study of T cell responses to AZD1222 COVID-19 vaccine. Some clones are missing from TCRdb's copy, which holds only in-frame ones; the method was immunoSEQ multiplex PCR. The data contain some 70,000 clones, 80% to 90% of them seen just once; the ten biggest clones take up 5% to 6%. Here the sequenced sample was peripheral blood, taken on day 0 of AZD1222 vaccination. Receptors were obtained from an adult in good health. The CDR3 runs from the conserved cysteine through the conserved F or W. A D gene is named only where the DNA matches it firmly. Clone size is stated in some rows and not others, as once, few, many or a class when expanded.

TGTGCCACCAGTGACACGACGGCGAATGAGCAGTTCTTC	CATSDTTANEQFF	NA	TRBJ2-1	TRBV24-1	NA
TGCGCCAGCAGCCACAGGGACTACAATGAGCAGTTCTTC	CASSHRDYNEQFF	NA	TRBJ2-1	TRBV4-1	NA
TGCGCCAGCAGCCAAGATCCCCAGGGGACAGCGCAGTATTTT	CASSQDPQGTAQYF	NA	TRBJ2-3	TRBV4-1	TRBD1
TGCGCCAGCCCTTACGGCGGGGGGAGCAGGACAGATACGCAGTATTTT	CASPYGGGSRTDTQYF	NA	TRBJ2-3	TRBV23-1	TRBD2
TGCGCCAGCAGCTTGGCAGCGGGGACGGGGGAGACCCAGTACTTC	CASSLAAGTGETQYF	NA	TRBJ2-5	TRBV5-1	TRBD2
TGTGCCAGCAGCCGTACAGGGGCCACTGAAGCTTTCTTT	CASSRTGATEAFF	NA	TRBJ1-1	TRBV5-6	TRBD1
TGTGCCAGCAGTGGATATGGAGTCAGGGGCTATGGCTACACCTTC	CASSGYGVRGYGYTF	few	TRBJ1-2	TRBV25-1	NA
TGTGCCAGCAGGGGAGTGAATAGCAATCAGCCCCAGCATTTT	CASRGVNSNQPQHF	NA	TRBJ1-5	TRBV6-5	NA
TGCAGCGTTGGGGATGGTGGGGGGGGCTCTGAAGCTTTCTTT	CSVGDGGGGSEAFF	NA	TRBJ1-1	TRBV29-1	NA
TGCAGCGTTGTAAGGCTAGCGGGGGGCCAAGAGACCCAGTACTTC	CSVVRLAGGQETQYF	NA	TRBJ2-5	TRBV29-1	TRBD2
TGTGCCAGCAGTTTAGGGAGACAGGGGGCTGGAAACACCATATATTTT	CASSLGRQGAGNTIYF	NA	TRBJ1-3	TRBV28	TRBD1
TGTGCCAGCAGCTTAGGTAGCGGGGTAGGAGAGACCCAGTACTTC	CASSLGSGVGETQYF	few	TRBJ2-5	TRBV7-9	TRBD2
TGTGCCCCTGCCGGACGCGGGGCGCGAACAGATACGCAGTATTTT	CAPAGRGARTDTQYF	NA	TRBJ2-3	TRBV2	NA
TGTGCCAGCAGCCCGGCTTGGTTAGGGGGCACTGAAGCTTTCTTT	CASSPAWLGGTEAFF	NA	TRBJ1-1	TRBV3-1/TRBV3-2	NA
TGTGCCAGCAGCTCAGGACAGGCGTCCTACGAGCAGTACTTC	CASSSGQASYEQYF	NA	TRBJ2-7	TRBV11-1	TRBD1
TGTGCCAGCAGTGGGAAGGGCAATCAGCCCCAGCATTTT	CASSGKGNQPQHF	NA	TRBJ1-5	TRBV2	NA
TGTGCCAGCAGCTTGGGACTCGGCGAGCAGTACTTC	CASSLGLGEQYF	NA	TRBJ2-7	TRBV11-2	NA
TGTGCCAGCTCACCGGGGGTTCGGACCTACGAGCAGTACTTC	CASSPGVRTYEQYF	NA	TRBJ2-7	TRBV18	NA
TGCAGCGCTTGTCCTCCCTCCGGCGGAAGGGTGCAGTTCTTC	CSACPPSGGRVQFF	NA	TRBJ2-1	TRBV29-1	NA
TGTGCCAGCAGCCGCGGACAGGTTAACTATGGCTACACCTTC	CASSRGQVNYGYTF	NA	TRBJ1-2	TRBV5-6	TRBD1
TGTGCCAGCAGCCAGGGAAGGGATACGCAGTATTTT	CASSQGRDTQYF	NA	TRBJ2-3	TRBV7-3	NA
TGTGCCAGCAGTTGGTCCTACGAGCAGTACTTC	CASSWSYEQYF	NA	TRBJ2-7	TRBV12-3/TRBV12-4	NA
TGTGCCAGCAGCTTCGGGACAGCGAACACTGAAGCTTTCTTT	CASSFGTANTEAFF	once	TRBJ1-1	TRBV7-2	TRBD1
TGTGCCAGCAGCCTCATCCGGGACCGCCCCCGCTATGGCTACACCTTC	CASSLIRDRPRYGYTF	NA	TRBJ1-2	TRBV2	NA
TGTGCCAGCAGCTGGAGAGGGGGGGGCACAGGCTACAATGAGCAGTTCTTC	CASSWRGGGTGYNEQFF	NA	TRBJ2-1	TRBV11-3	NA
TGCGCCAGCGCCCCCTACCCGAACTACGAGCAGTACTTC	CASAPYPNYEQYF	NA	TRBJ2-7	TRBV4-3	NA
TGCGCCAGCAGCCTCGGGACTACCGGGGAGCTGTTTTTT	CASSLGTTGELFF	NA	TRBJ2-2	TRBV4-1	NA
TGCAGCGTTGAAGAAGGGTACGAGCAGTACTTC	CSVEEGYEQYF	once	TRBJ2-7	TRBV29-1	NA
TGTGCCAGCAGCTTTGATAGAAACTATGGCTACACCTTC	CASSFDRNYGYTF	once	TRBJ1-2	TRBV7-8	NA
TGTGCCAGCAGCAACGGGGCAGGGGGTAATCAGCCCCAGCATTTT	CASSNGAGGNQPQHF	few	TRBJ1-5	TRBV3-1/TRBV3-2	TRBD1
TGTGCCAGCAATCTAGGGGGAGGGGGCAATGAAAAACTGTTTTTT	CASNLGGGGNEKLFF	NA	TRBJ1-4	TRBV7-7	TRBD1
TGCGCCAGCAGTCAATCGGCAGGGCTCAACACCTTC	CASSQSAGLNTF	NA	TRBJ1-2	TRBV23-1	NA
TGTGCCAGTAGTATAGACAGAAAGAATCAGCCCCAGCATTTT	CASSIDRKNQPQHF	NA	TRBJ1-5	TRBV19	NA
TGTGCCAGCAGCCATTTGGCGCAGGGGTCCTACGAGCAGTACTTC	CASSHLAQGSYEQYF	NA	TRBJ2-7	TRBV4-2	NA
TGTGCCAGCAGCGCGGGCCCCGGGACACCGAACACTGAAGCTTTCTTT	CASSAGPGTPNTEAFF	few	TRBJ1-1	TRBV9	NA
TGTGCCAGCGGACAACAGATTGGCTATGGCTACACCTTC	CASGQQIGYGYTF	NA	TRBJ1-2	TRBV27	NA
TGTGCCAGCAGCGCGCGGGACAGGGATACCTACGAGCAGTACTTC	CASSARDRDTYEQYF	NA	TRBJ2-7	TRBV7-9	TRBD1
TGTGCCAGCAGTTACAGAGGGGGGGCCTACAATGAGCAGTTCTTC	CASSYRGGAYNEQFF	NA	TRBJ2-1	TRBV6-2/TRBV6-3	NA
TGTGCCAGCAGCCAAGAGCTGGGACAGGGAGGATCTGCTTTCTTT	CASSQELGQGGSAFF	NA	TRBJ1-1	TRBV4-2	TRBD1
TGCAGCGTTGAAAAGGGTACAGGGGCTCACCAAGAGACCCAGTACTTC	CSVEKGTGAHQETQYF	NA	TRBJ2-5	TRBV29-1	TRBD1
TGTGCCAGCAGTTCTTCCCTGCGGGGCTACACCTTC	CASSSSLRGYTF	NA	TRBJ1-2	TRBV12-3/TRBV12-4	NA
TGCGCCAGCAGCCCCCCGGGTGACCCTGAAGCTTTCTTT	CASSPPGDPEAFF	NA	TRBJ1-1	TRBV5-1	NA
TGTGCCAGCAGTCCCGGGGGGGGACTAGCGGGCACAGATACGCAGTATTTT	CASSPGGGLAGTDTQYF	NA	TRBJ2-3	TRBV6-6	TRBD2
TGTGCCAGCAGTGAAGCTAGAGCTACCCTTTTGGCGGTTACTGAAGCTTTCTTT	CASSEARATLLAVTEAFF	NA	TRBJ1-1	TRBV2	NA
TGTGCCAGCAGTTACTCGGGGGGGCAACACGAGCAGTACTTC	CASSYSGGQHEQYF	once	TRBJ2-7	TRBV6-5	NA
TGTGCCAGCAGCTTAATAGGGGGGGCGAGCTCCTACAATGAGCAGTTCTTC	CASSLIGGASSYNEQFF	NA	TRBJ2-1	TRBV7-3	NA
TGTGCCAGCAGCTCTTGGACAGGGGGGGACGAGCAGTACTTC	CASSSWTGGDEQYF	once	TRBJ2-7	TRBV11-2	TRBD1